These T cell receptor beta chains were read from a single sample in a study of shared clonotypes between healthy human individuals. Sequencing used immunoSEQ multiplex PCR; TCRdb keeps in-frame clones, though not all of them. The table lists 550,000 to 700,000 clones, 73% of them singletons. The sample taken for sequencing was memory CD4+ T cells sorted from blood. These receptors all stem from a woman in her twenties or thirties in good health. The CDR3 runs from the conserved cysteine through the conserved F or W. The D gene is left open where the match is weak. Clone size is not always given. Where it is, it says once, few, many or a class for expanded clones.

NA	TRBJ1-5	TRBV19	TRBD1	CASSPMGQGGGQPQHF	TGTGCCAGTAGCCCTATGGGACAGGGAGGGGGCCAGCCCCAGCATTTT
few	TRBJ1-5	TRBV7-9	TRBD1	CASTRTGADNQPQHF	TGTGCCAGCACCCGAACAGGGGCCGACAATCAGCCCCAGCATTTT
few	TRBJ1-5	TRBV28	NA	CASSLKGSYNQPQHF	TGTGCCAGCAGTTTAAAGGGGTCGTACAATCAGCCCCAGCATTTT
NA	TRBJ2-2	TRBV27	NA	CASSFQGPFNGELFF	TGTGCCAGCAGTTTCCAGGGTCCCTTTAACGGGGAGCTGTTTTTT
NA	TRBJ1-4	TRBV6-5	NA	CASSYGGTNEKLFF	TGTGCCAGCAGTTATGGGGGAACTAATGAAAAACTGTTTTTT
NA	TRBJ2-5	TRBV7-2	TRBD2	CASSLGGLAGVETQYF	TGTGCCAGCAGCTTGGGGGGACTAGCGGGAGTAGAGACCCAGTACTTC
many	TRBJ2-7	TRBV2	NA	CASSDRDSVYEQYF	TGTGCCAGCAGTGATCGAGACAGTGTCTACGAGCAGTACTTC
NA	TRBJ2-1	TRBV4-2	NA	CASSQELVRGNEQFF	TGTGCCAGCAGCCAAGAACTAGTGCGAGGCAATGAGCAGTTCTTC
once	TRBJ2-5	TRBV28	TRBD2	CASRPGGTSIETQYF	TGTGCCAGCAGGCCCGGCGGGACTAGTATCGAGACCCAGTACTTC
few	TRBJ1-2	TRBV28	NA	CASSLDRLTGGYTF	TGTGCCAGCAGTTTAGACAGGTTAACGGGTGGCTACACCTTC
NA	TRBJ2-7	TRBV7-2	NA	CASSLDNRAYEQYF	TGTGCCAGCAGCTTAGACAACAGGGCCTACGAGCAGTACTTC
NA	TRBJ2-7	TRBV5-4	TRBD1	CASSLRQGAYEQYF	TGTGCCAGCAGCCTCAGACAGGGGGCTTACGAGCAGTACTTC
few	TRBJ1-2	TRBV7-9	TRBD1	CASSLSTGDGYTF	TGTGCCAGCAGCTTAAGTACAGGGGATGGCTACACCTTC
NA	TRBJ1-1	TRBV27	TRBD1	CASSMGTGGNTEAFF	TGTGCCAGCAGTATGGGGACAGGGGGGAACACTGAAGCTTTCTTT
NA	TRBJ1-5	TRBV18	NA	CASSLGPRGRNQPQHF	TGTGCCAGCTCACTTGGCCCACGGGGCCGTAATCAGCCCCAGCATTTT
NA	TRBJ1-5	TRBV19	NA	CASSMGGSNQPQHF	TGTGCCAGTAGTATGGGGGGGAGCAATCAGCCCCAGCATTTT
NA	TRBJ1-2	TRBV28	TRBD1	CASSPGTGETYGYTF	TGTGCCAGCAGTCCGGGGACAGGGGAGACCTATGGCTACACCTTC
NA	TRBJ2-3	TRBV6-5	NA	CASSYSGARADTQYF	TGTGCCAGCAGTTACAGCGGAGCGAGGGCAGATACGCAGTATTTT
NA	TRBJ2-1	TRBV30	NA	CAWSVISYNEQFF	TGTGCCTGGAGTGTAATCAGTTACAATGAGCAGTTCTTC
many	TRBJ1-5	TRBV2	NA	CASKVNRVSNQPQHF	TGTGCCAGCAAAGTTAACAGGGTGAGCAATCAGCCCCAGCATTTT
NA	TRBJ1-4	TRBV2	TRBD1	CASTTQGGGEKLFF	TGTGCCAGCACCACACAGGGGGGGGGTGAAAAACTGTTTTTT
NA	TRBJ2-3	TRBV7-9	TRBD1	CAILQGVDTQYF	TGTGCCATACTACAGGGGGTGGATACGCAGTATTTT
once	TRBJ2-1	TRBV7-2	NA	CASSLRRRLLHEQFF	TGTGCCAGCAGCTTACGTCGACGGCTGCTGCATGAGCAGTTCTTC
NA	TRBJ2-7	TRBV13	TRBD2	CASSPRTSGRSYEQYF	TGTGCCAGCAGCCCACGGACTAGCGGGAGGTCCTACGAGCAGTACTTC
few	TRBJ1-2	TRBV6-5	NA	CASSYPEGGYTF	TGTGCCAGCAGTTACCCAGAGGGCGGCTACACCTTC
NA	TRBJ2-4	TRBV14	NA	CASSHQRLGPIAKNIQYF	TGTGCCAGCAGCCATCAGCGACTAGGCCCTATAGCCAAAAACATTCAGTACTTC
few	TRBJ2-7	TRBV5-1	TRBD1	CASGDRLYEQYF	TGCGCCAGCGGGGACAGGCTGTACGAGCAGTACTTC
few	TRBJ2-7	TRBV7-8	TRBD1	CASSPRQGYEQYF	TGTGCCAGCAGCCCAAGACAGGGCTACGAGCAGTACTTC
NA	TRBJ1-1	TRBV28	NA	CASSTRLTAFF	TGTGCCAGCAGCACCCGACTCACGGCTTTCTTT
NA	TRBJ2-3	TRBV5-1	NA	CASRDGTRDWDTQYF	TGCGCCAGCAGGGATGGGACTCGAGATTGGGATACGCAGTATTTT
NA	TRBJ2-2	TRBV7-2	NA	CASSRGSVDTGELFF	TGTGCCAGCAGTCGAGGAAGCGTGGACACCGGGGAGCTGTTTTTT
NA	TRBJ2-2	TRBV27	TRBD2	CASSLGRLAAGELFF	TGTGCCAGCAGTTTAGGTCGACTAGCGGCCGGGGAGCTGTTTTTT
NA	TRBJ2-2	TRBV15	NA	CATSRDLGGTGELFF	TGTGCCACCAGCAGAGATCTCGGTGGCACCGGGGAGCTGTTTTTT
NA	TRBJ2-7	TRBV19	NA	CASSSTGSTLYEQYF	TGTGCCAGTAGTAGTACGGGATCGACCCTCTACGAGCAGTACTTC
NA	TRBJ1-5	TRBV2	TRBD1	CASSAGQGWNQPQHF	TGTGCCAGCAGTGCGGGACAGGGTTGGAATCAGCCCCAGCATTTT
NA	TRBJ2-7	TRBV7-2	NA	CASSLRGTEAREQYF	TGTGCCAGCAGCTTACGGGGGACAGAGGCGAGGGAGCAGTACTTC
once	TRBJ1-2	TRBV7-9	NA	CASREGNQGNGYTF	TGTGCCAGCAGAGAGGGTAACCAGGGGAACGGCTACACCTTC
NA	TRBJ1-5	TRBV11-2	NA	CASSFPGQGRGNWDQPQHF	TGTGCCAGCAGCTTCCCGGGCCAGGGGCGAGGTAATTGGGATCAGCCCCAGCATTTT
NA	TRBJ1-4	TRBV25-1	NA	CASSERLPVGEKLFF	TGTGCCAGCAGTGAACGGCTCCCCGTGGGTGAAAAACTGTTTTTT
few	TRBJ2-2	TRBV5-4	NA	CASSQGGEGGELFF	TGTGCCAGCAGCCAGGGAGGAGAGGGCGGGGAGCTGTTTTTT
NA	TRBJ2-7	TRBV28	NA	CASSKQGYEQYF	TGTGCCAGCAGCAAACAGGGCTACGAGCAGTACTTC
NA	TRBJ1-1	TRBV7-9	NA	CASSPQVYGSTEAFF	TGTGCCAGCAGCCCGCAGGTCTACGGGAGCACTGAAGCTTTCTTT